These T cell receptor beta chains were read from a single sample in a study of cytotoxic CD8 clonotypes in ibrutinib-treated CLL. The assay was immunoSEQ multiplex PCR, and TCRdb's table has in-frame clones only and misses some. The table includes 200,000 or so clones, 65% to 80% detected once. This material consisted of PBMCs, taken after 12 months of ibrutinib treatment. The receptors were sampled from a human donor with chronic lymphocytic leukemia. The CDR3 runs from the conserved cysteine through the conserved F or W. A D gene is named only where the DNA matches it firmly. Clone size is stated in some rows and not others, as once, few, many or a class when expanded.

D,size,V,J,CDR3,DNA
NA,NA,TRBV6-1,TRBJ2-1,CASSLTNEQFF,TGTGCCAGCAGCCTGACAAATGAGCAGTTCTTC
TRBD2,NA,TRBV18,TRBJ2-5,CASSPRSSGGALETQYF,TGTGCCAGCTCACCACGGAGTAGCGGGGGGGCCTTGGAGACCCAGTACTTC
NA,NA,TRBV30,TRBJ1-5,CAWRSVPGQPQHF,TGTGCCTGGAGATCCGTCCCGGGGCAGCCCCAGCATTTT
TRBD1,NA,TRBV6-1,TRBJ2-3,CASSRDRHTDTQYF,TGTGCCAGCAGCCGGGACAGGCACACAGATACGCAGTATTTT
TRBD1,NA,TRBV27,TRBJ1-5,CASSLRPGQSNQPQHF,TGTGCCAGCAGTTTACGTCCGGGACAGAGCAATCAGCCCCAGCATTTT
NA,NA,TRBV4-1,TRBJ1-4,CASSQGIGVAQKLFF,TGCGCCAGCAGCCAAGGAATCGGGGTAGCTCAAAAACTGTTTTTT
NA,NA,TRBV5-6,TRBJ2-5,CASSFWATETQYF,TGTGCCAGCAGCTTTTGGGCTACCGAGACCCAGTACTTC
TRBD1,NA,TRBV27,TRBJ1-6,CAIAPGGPNSPLHF,TGTGCCATCGCCCCAGGGGGCCCAAATTCACCCCTCCACTTT
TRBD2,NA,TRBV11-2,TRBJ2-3,CASRENSGVTDTQYF,TGTGCCAGCAGGGAAAATAGCGGGGTCACAGATACGCAGTATTTT
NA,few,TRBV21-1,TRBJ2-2,CASSKETGELFF,TGTGCCAGCAGCAAAGAGACCGGGGAGCTGTTTTTT
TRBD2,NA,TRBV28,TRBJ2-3,CAIDDSGRTDTQYF,TGTGCCATCGATGATAGCGGGAGAACAGATACGCAGTATTTT
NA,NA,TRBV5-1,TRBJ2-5,CASSAGTQETQYF,TGCGCCAGCAGCGCGGGGACGCAAGAGACCCAGTACTTC
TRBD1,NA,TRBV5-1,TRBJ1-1,CASRSTGGTEAFF,TGCGCCAGCAGGTCGACAGGGGGCACTGAAGCTTTCTTT
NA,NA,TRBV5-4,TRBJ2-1,CASSAGGGREFF,TGTGCCAGCAGCGCTGGGGGGGGGCGAGAGTTCTTC
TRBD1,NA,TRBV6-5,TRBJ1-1,CASSYMDRGSEAFF,TGTGCCAGCAGTTATATGGACAGGGGCTCTGAAGCTTTCTTT
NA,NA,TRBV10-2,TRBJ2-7,CASSGGRHSEQYF,TGCGCCAGCAGTGGAGGCAGACATAGCGAGCAGTACTTC
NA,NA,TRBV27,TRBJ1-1,CASSLRLGRGNTEAFF,TGTGCCAGCAGTTTAAGGTTGGGCAGGGGGAACACTGAAGCTTTCTTT
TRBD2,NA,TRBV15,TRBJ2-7,CATSDPGTSGNSYEQYF,TGTGCCACCAGCGACCCCGGGACTAGCGGGAACTCCTACGAGCAGTACTTC
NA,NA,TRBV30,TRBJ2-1,CAYMRAPGNEQFF,TGTGCCTATATGCGGGCCCCCGGCAATGAGCAGTTCTTC
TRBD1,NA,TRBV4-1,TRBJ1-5,CASSFTGAPGQPQHF,TGCGCCAGCAGCTTTACAGGGGCCCCGGGGCAGCCCCAGCATTTT
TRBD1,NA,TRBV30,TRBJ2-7,CAWSKQDRGLRQYF,TGTGCCTGGAGTAAACAGGACAGGGGGTTGAGGCAGTACTTC
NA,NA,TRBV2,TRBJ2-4,CASSVGPGAKNIQYF,TGTGCCAGCAGTGTAGGGCCGGGGGCCAAAAACATTCAGTACTTC
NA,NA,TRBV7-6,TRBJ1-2,CASSHKVNGAPYGYTF,TGTGCCAGCAGCCACAAGGTTAACGGGGCCCCGTATGGCTACACCTTC
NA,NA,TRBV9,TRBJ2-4,CASSVAAGLAKNIQYF,TGTGCCAGCAGCGTAGCGGCAGGGTTAGCCAAAAACATTCAGTACTTC
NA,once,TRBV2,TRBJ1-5,CASSGDGTSNQPQHF,TGTGCCAGCAGTGGAGATGGGACGAGCAATCAGCCCCAGCATTTT
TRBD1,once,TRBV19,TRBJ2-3,CASSMQDRAPDTQYF,TGTGCCAGTAGTATGCAGGACAGGGCTCCAGATACGCAGTATTTT
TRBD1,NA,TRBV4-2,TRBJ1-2,CASSQVAGGYTF,TGTGCCAGCAGCCAAGTTGCAGGGGGATACACCTTC
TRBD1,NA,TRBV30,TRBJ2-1,CAWSVWTGFYNEQFF,TGTGCCTGGAGTGTCTGGACAGGGTTCTACAATGAGCAGTTCTTC
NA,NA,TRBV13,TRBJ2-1,CASSIGPVDENEQFF,TGTGCCAGCAGCATAGGGCCCGTCGACGAGAATGAGCAGTTCTTC
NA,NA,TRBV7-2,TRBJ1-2,CASSSTTAYGYTF,TGTGCCAGCAGCTCAACGACAGCCTATGGCTACACCTTC
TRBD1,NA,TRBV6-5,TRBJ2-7,CASSSRGTGPYEQYF,TGTGCCAGCAGTTCGAGGGGGACAGGGCCCTACGAGCAGTACTTC
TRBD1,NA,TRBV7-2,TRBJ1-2,CASSLSTGFGYTF,TGTGCCAGCAGCTTATCGACAGGGTTTGGCTACACCTTC
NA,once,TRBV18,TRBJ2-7,CASSPRGSYEQYF,TGTGCCAGCTCACCCCGGGGCTCCTACGAGCAGTACTTC
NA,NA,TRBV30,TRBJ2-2,CAGRGSDSNTGELFF,TGTGCCGGAAGGGGATCCGATAGTAACACCGGGGAGCTGTTTTTT
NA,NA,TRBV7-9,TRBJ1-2,CASSSGQRANYGYTF,TGTGCCAGCAGCTCAGGACAGCGCGCAAACTATGGCTACACCTTC
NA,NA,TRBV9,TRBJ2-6,CASSPRRGTFGANVLTF,TGTGCCAGCAGCCCGAGGAGGGGAACTTTTGGGGCCAACGTCCTGACTTTC
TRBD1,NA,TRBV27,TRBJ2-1,CASSFRSKTGGTVNEQFF,TGTGCCAGCAGTTTCCGAAGCAAGACAGGGGGCACGGTGAATGAGCAGTTCTTC
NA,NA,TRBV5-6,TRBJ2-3,CASSWSAATGTQYF,TGTGCCAGCAGCTGGTCGGCCGCCACGGGTACGCAGTATTTT
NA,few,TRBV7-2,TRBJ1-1,CASSLVAANTEAFF,TGTGCCAGCAGCTTAGTGGCCGCGAACACTGAAGCTTTCTTT
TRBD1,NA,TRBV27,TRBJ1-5,CASSSNRGHQPQHF,TGTGCCAGCAGCTCTAACAGGGGGCATCAGCCCCAGCATTTT
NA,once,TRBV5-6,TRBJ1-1,CASSLRINTEAFF,TGTGCCAGCAGCTTGCGGATAAACACTGAAGCTTTCTTT
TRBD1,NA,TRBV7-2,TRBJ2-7,CASSFQGARGEQYF,TGTGCCAGCAGCTTCCAGGGGGCCAGGGGCGAGCAGTACTTC
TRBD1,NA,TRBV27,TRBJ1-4,CASRATGFAEKLFF,TGTGCCAGCAGAGCGACAGGGTTCGCTGAAAAACTGTTTTTT
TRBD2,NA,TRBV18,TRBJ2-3,CASSPPSGGAQWDTQYF,TGTGCCAGCTCACCACCCAGCGGGGGGGCGCAGTGGGATACGCAGTATTTT
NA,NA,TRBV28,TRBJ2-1,CASSDNEQFF,TGTGCCAGCAGTGACAATGAGCAGTTCTTC
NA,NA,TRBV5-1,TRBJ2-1,CASTSLDVSNEQFF,TGCGCCAGCACCTCATTGGACGTGTCGAATGAGCAGTTCTTC
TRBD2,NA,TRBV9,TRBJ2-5,CASSGGLAGVETQYF,TGTGCCAGCAGCGGGGGACTAGCGGGAGTAGAGACCCAGTACTTC
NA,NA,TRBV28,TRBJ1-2,CASSLMGYGYTF,TGTGCCAGCAGTTTAATGGGCTATGGCTACACCTTC
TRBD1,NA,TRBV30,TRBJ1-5,CAWRRGLENQPQHF,TGTGCCTGGAGGAGGGGGCTGGAGAATCAGCCCCAGCATTTT
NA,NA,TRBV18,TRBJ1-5,CASSRYGDNQPQHF,TGTGCCAGCTCACGCTACGGGGATAATCAGCCCCAGCATTTT
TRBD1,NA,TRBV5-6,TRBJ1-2,CASSLRQGYGYTF,TGTGCCAGCAGCTTAAGACAGGGTTATGGCTACACCTTC
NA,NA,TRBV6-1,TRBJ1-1,CASREAFF,TGTGCCAGCAGAGAAGCTTTCTTT
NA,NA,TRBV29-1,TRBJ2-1,CSVETSRRYEQFF,TGCAGCGTTGAAACTAGCAGGAGGTATGAGCAGTTCTTC
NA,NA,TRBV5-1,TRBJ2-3,CASSLSTDTQYF,TGCGCCAGCAGCCTGAGCACAGATACGCAGTATTTT
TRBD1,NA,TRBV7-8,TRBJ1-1,CASSLASGGRRALTEAFF,TGTGCCAGCAGCTTAGCGTCAGGGGGGCGTAGGGCCCTCACTGAAGCTTTCTTT
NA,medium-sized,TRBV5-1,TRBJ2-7,CASSLTGTTSSYEQYF,TGCGCCAGCAGCTTAACCGGGACAACCTCCTCCTACGAGCAGTACTTC
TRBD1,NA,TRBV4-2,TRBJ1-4,CASSQPGTGNEKLFF,TGTGCCAGCAGCCAGCCCGGGACAGGTAATGAAAAACTGTTTTTT